Listed below are T cell receptor beta chains from one sample, sequenced in a study of blood T cell repertoires in COVID-19. TCRdb's table, derived via immunoSEQ multiplex PCR, lists solely in-frame clones and lacks some. Of about 92,000 clones listed, around three quarters are singletons. The material sequenced was peripheral blood. The receptors originated from a man aged 50-60 years who had recovered from COVID-19. The CDR3 runs from the conserved cysteine through the conserved F or W. The order of the fields is V gene, D gene, J gene, clone size, CDR3 DNA, CDR3 protein. A D gene is named only where the DNA matches it firmly. For some rows the clone size is stated as once, few or many, or as a class when expanded; others skip it.

V: TRBV5-1; D: TRBD1; J: TRBJ1-3; size: NA; DNA: TGCGCCAGCAGCAGGCGGGACAGGGGGCAAGCTGGAAACACCATATATTTT; CDR3: CASSRRDRGQAGNTIYF
V: TRBV7-2; D: TRBD2; J: TRBJ2-2; size: NA; DNA: TGTGCCAGCAGATATACTAGCGGGGGGGCCGTCGGGGAGCTGTTTTTT; CDR3: CASRYTSGGAVGELFF
V: TRBV5-1; D: NA; J: TRBJ2-1; size: NA; DNA: TGCGCCAGCAGCTTGGCCAATACAGGCAATGAGCAGTTCTTC; CDR3: CASSLANTGNEQFF
V: TRBV4-2; D: TRBD1; J: TRBJ2-5; size: NA; DNA: TGTGCCAGCAGCCAAGGCCGAGGACAGGGGTACCAAGAGACCCAGTACTTC; CDR3: CASSQGRGQGYQETQYF
V: TRBV24-1; D: TRBD1; J: TRBJ2-7; size: NA; DNA: TGTGCCACCAGTGATGGCCCGGGACAGGGTGTAGCCGAGCAGTACTTC; CDR3: CATSDGPGQGVAEQYF
V: TRBV6-5; D: TRBD1; J: TRBJ1-5; size: few; DNA: TGTGCCAGCAGTCCAGGGGGTCAGCCCCAGCATTTT; CDR3: CASSPGGQPQHF
V: TRBV5-6; D: NA; J: TRBJ2-7; size: NA; DNA: TGTGCCAGCAGCTTGGGACAGCGACCGTACGAGCAGTACTTC; CDR3: CASSLGQRPYEQYF
V: TRBV2; D: NA; J: TRBJ2-1; size: NA; DNA: TGTGCCAGCAGTGAATCTCACAATGAGCAGTTCTTC; CDR3: CASSESHNEQFF
V: TRBV7-3; D: TRBD2; J: TRBJ2-3; size: NA; DNA: TGTGCCAGTTCAGGGGCTAGCGGGGTAGATACGCAGTATTTT; CDR3: CASSGASGVDTQYF
V: TRBV9; D: TRBD1; J: TRBJ1-5; size: NA; DNA: TGTGCCAGCAGCGTAGGAGGGGGCCGCAATCAGCCCCAGCATTTT; CDR3: CASSVGGGRNQPQHF
V: TRBV10-3; D: TRBD2; J: TRBJ2-1; size: NA; DNA: TGTGCCATCCAGGAACTAGCGGGAGGGGGGGGTCACAATGAGCAGTTCTTC; CDR3: CAIQELAGGGGHNEQFF
V: TRBV9; D: NA; J: TRBJ1-1; size: NA; DNA: TGTGCCAGCAGCACCCGACAGACCACGGTGGCTGAAGCTTTCTTT; CDR3: CASSTRQTTVAEAFF
V: TRBV7-7; D: TRBD2; J: TRBJ2-1; size: NA; DNA: TGTGCTAGCAGCCCCGGCGGACTAGCGGGACAATACAATGAGCAGTTCTTC; CDR3: CASSPGGLAGQYNEQFF
V: TRBV7-2; D: TRBD2; J: TRBJ2-3; size: NA; DNA: TGTGCCAGCAGCTTGGCGGGAGGCACAGATACGCAGTATTTT; CDR3: CASSLAGGTDTQYF
V: TRBV6-2/TRBV6-3; D: NA; J: TRBJ2-2; size: NA; DNA: TGTGCCAGCAGCCCTACGGGGAGGACAAACACCGGGGAGCTGTTTTTT; CDR3: CASSPTGRTNTGELFF
V: TRBV6-5; D: TRBD1; J: TRBJ2-7; size: NA; DNA: TGTGCCAGCGAGAACAGGGGGCCAAGCTCCTACGAGCAGTACTTC; CDR3: CASENRGPSSYEQYF
V: TRBV7-2; D: NA; J: TRBJ2-5; size: NA; DNA: TGTGCCAGCAGCTTAGATTGGGGGGGGCAGACCCAGTACTTC; CDR3: CASSLDWGGQTQYF
V: TRBV18; D: TRBD1; J: TRBJ1-2; size: NA; DNA: TGTGCCAGCTCACCCGGGACAGGGGGCGCAGGCTATGGCTACACCTTC; CDR3: CASSPGTGGAGYGYTF
V: TRBV7-2; D: TRBD1; J: TRBJ2-7; size: NA; DNA: TGTGCCAGCAGCTTAGCGCCAGGGGGAGCCTACGAGCAGTACTTC; CDR3: CASSLAPGGAYEQYF
V: TRBV24-1; D: TRBD1; J: TRBJ1-3; size: NA; DNA: TGTGCCACCAGTGATTCCGACAGGGCTCGGAACACCATATATTTT; CDR3: CATSDSDRARNTIYF
V: TRBV28; D: NA; J: TRBJ1-6; size: NA; DNA: TGTGCCAGCAGTTTAGGACTGGTAAAGTCACCCCTCCACTTT; CDR3: CASSLGLVKSPLHF
V: TRBV2; D: TRBD1; J: TRBJ1-3; size: NA; DNA: TGTGCCAGCAGTACCACAGGGGTTTCAGGAAACACCATATATTTT; CDR3: CASSTTGVSGNTIYF
V: TRBV28; D: NA; J: TRBJ2-7; size: NA; DNA: TGTGCCAGCCTACAGGTCCACTCAATCTACGAGCAGTACTTC; CDR3: CASLQVHSIYEQYF
V: TRBV9; D: NA; J: TRBJ2-2; size: NA; DNA: TGTGCCAGCAGCGTCGGTGGCACCGGGGAGCTGTTTTTT; CDR3: CASSVGGTGELFF
V: TRBV18; D: NA; J: TRBJ1-1; size: NA; DNA: TGTGCCAGCTCACCGAACAGGAACACTGAAGCTTTCTTT; CDR3: CASSPNRNTEAFF
V: TRBV30; D: NA; J: TRBJ2-3; size: NA; DNA: TGTGCCTGGAGTGTTGGCGGCAGGGCGATGGGAGATACGCAGTATTTT; CDR3: CAWSVGGRAMGDTQYF